The rows below give T cell receptor beta chains drawn from one sample of a study of T cells in Graves' hyperthyroidism and ophthalmopathy. TCRdb used MiXCR to reprocess the multiplex PCR reads, holding one entry per CDR3 protein. The sample has approximately 560,000 distinct CDR3 sequences, approximately 44% seen once. Sequenced: peripheral blood or thyroid tissue (not recorded which). The receptors were gathered from a woman aged 18-29 years with Graves' hyperthyroidism. The CDR3 runs from the conserved cysteine through the conserved F or W. A D gene is named only where the DNA matches it firmly. Rows give clone size only sometimes, using once, few, many, or a class for an expanded clone.

J gene: TRBJ1-1; D gene: .; V gene: TRBV7-9; clone size: .; CDR3 DNA: TGTGCCAGCAGCTTCGGGGCGGGTCCTACTGAAGCTTTCTTT; CDR3 protein: CASSFGAGPTEAFF
J gene: TRBJ1-6; D gene: TRBD1; V gene: TRBV2; clone size: .; CDR3 DNA: TGTGCCAGCAGTGAATCGGGGGGACAGGGGGGGTTCAATTCACCCCTCCACTTT; CDR3 protein: CASSESGGQGGFNSPLHF
J gene: TRBJ1-1; D gene: .; V gene: TRBV19; clone size: .; CDR3 DNA: TGTGCCAGTAGTACACAAAAGAACACTGAAGCTTTCTTT; CDR3 protein: CASSTQKNTEAFF
J gene: TRBJ1-4; D gene: TRBD1; V gene: TRBV7-9; clone size: once; CDR3 DNA: TGTGCCAGCAGCGCCTTACAGGGGATCAATGAAAAACTGTTTTTT; CDR3 protein: CASSALQGINEKLFF
J gene: TRBJ1-6; D gene: TRBD1; V gene: TRBV2; clone size: .; CDR3 DNA: TGTGCCAGCAGATACAACAGGGGGCCTTCACCCCTCCACTTT; CDR3 protein: CASRYNRGPSPLHF
J gene: TRBJ1-1; D gene: .; V gene: TRBV2; clone size: .; CDR3 DNA: TGTGCCAGTCGGCCCGGGACACCGAACACTGAAGCTTTCTTT; CDR3 protein: CASRPGTPNTEAFF
J gene: TRBJ1-1; D gene: TRBD1; V gene: TRBV7-8; clone size: .; CDR3 DNA: TGTGCCAGCAGCCAACAGGGGGCCATGAGCACTGAAGCTTTCTTT; CDR3 protein: CASSQQGAMSTEAFF
J gene: TRBJ1-5; D gene: .; V gene: TRBV25-1; clone size: .; CDR3 DNA: TGTGCCAGCAGTGAAGGGGCCGGTCAGCCCCAGCATTTT; CDR3 protein: CASSEGAGQPQHF
J gene: TRBJ2-7; D gene: .; V gene: TRBV29-1; clone size: few; CDR3 DNA: TGCAGCGCCCGGGACTCCCCCTCCTACGAGCAGTACTTC; CDR3 protein: CSARDSPSYEQYF
J gene: TRBJ1-1; D gene: .; V gene: TRBV24-1; clone size: many; CDR3 DNA: TGTGCCACCAGTGATTCCGGACGGGGGAACACTGAAGCTTTCTTT; CDR3 protein: CATSDSGRGNTEAFF
J gene: TRBJ1-1; D gene: TRBD1; V gene: TRBV12-3/TRBV12-4; clone size: .; CDR3 DNA: TGTGCCAGCAGTCCATCGGGACAGGCGAACACTGAAGCTTTCTTT; CDR3 protein: CASSPSGQANTEAFF
J gene: TRBJ2-5; D gene: TRBD1; V gene: TRBV12-3/TRBV12-4; clone size: .; CDR3 DNA: TGTGCCAGCAGTTTAGGGGGGACAGGGCTCATGGCCCAGTACTTC; CDR3 protein: CASSLGGTGLMAQYF
J gene: TRBJ1-1; D gene: .; V gene: TRBV20-1; clone size: few; CDR3 DNA: TGCAGTGCTGTAGGCGGGGCAGGGAACACTGAAGCTTTCTTT; CDR3 protein: CSAVGGAGNTEAFF
J gene: TRBJ2-6; D gene: .; V gene: TRBV29-1; clone size: .; CDR3 DNA: TGCAGCGTTCGCCCTACACGGCTAGCCGACGTCCTGACTTTC; CDR3 protein: CSVRPTRLADVLTF
J gene: TRBJ2-5; D gene: TRBD1; V gene: TRBV12-3/TRBV12-4; clone size: few; CDR3 DNA: TGTGCCAGCAGCCAAACAGGGGGCAAAGAGACCCAGTACTTC; CDR3 protein: CASSQTGGKETQYF
J gene: TRBJ2-6; D gene: .; V gene: TRBV6-1; clone size: few; CDR3 DNA: TGTGCCAGCAGGCCTGAGGCTTGGTCCGGGGCCAACGTCCTGACTTTC; CDR3 protein: CASRPEAWSGANVLTF
J gene: TRBJ1-1; D gene: TRBD1; V gene: TRBV10-3; clone size: many; CDR3 DNA: TGTGCCATCAGTGAGTCAGCACCGGGACAGGGGCTGAACACTGAAGCTTTCTTT; CDR3 protein: CAISESAPGQGLNTEAFF
J gene: TRBJ1-4; D gene: TRBD1; V gene: TRBV24-1; clone size: .; CDR3 DNA: TGTGCCACCAGTCCCAGGGGGCGAGAAAAACTGTTTTTT; CDR3 protein: CATSPRGREKLFF
J gene: TRBJ1-5; D gene: .; V gene: TRBV15; clone size: .; CDR3 DNA: TGTGCCACCAGCAGAGATCCGACCGGGGAGCCCCAGCATTTT; CDR3 protein: CATSRDPTGEPQHF
J gene: TRBJ2-7; D gene: .; V gene: TRBV20-1; clone size: .; CDR3 DNA: TGCAGTGCGTGGGACACCACCTACGAGCAGTACTTC; CDR3 protein: CSAWDTTYEQYF
J gene: TRBJ2-5; D gene: .; V gene: TRBV15; clone size: many; CDR3 DNA: TGTGCCACCAGCAGAGATGCCCACCAAGAGACCCAGTACTTC; CDR3 protein: CATSRDAHQETQYF
J gene: TRBJ2-7; D gene: .; V gene: TRBV7-2; clone size: few; CDR3 DNA: TGTGCCAGCAGCTTAGAACTTTTTTACGAGCAGTACTTC; CDR3 protein: CASSLELFYEQYF
J gene: TRBJ1-1; D gene: .; V gene: TRBV7-9; clone size: many; CDR3 DNA: TGTGCCACGACACTCGGGAACACTGAAGCTTTCTTT; CDR3 protein: CATTLGNTEAFF
J gene: TRBJ2-7; D gene: .; V gene: TRBV2; clone size: many; CDR3 DNA: TGTGCCAGCAGTGTTTCGGTTATTTCCTACGAGCAGTACTTC; CDR3 protein: CASSVSVISYEQYF
J gene: TRBJ1-4; D gene: .; V gene: TRBV2; clone size: many; CDR3 DNA: TGTGCCAGCAGTGAGGTGGTAGCGAATGAAAAACTGTTTTTT; CDR3 protein: CASSEVVANEKLFF
J gene: TRBJ1-2; D gene: .; V gene: TRBV29-1; clone size: many; CDR3 DNA: TGCAGCGTTGGCCGGGCGGGGTCCTATTCTTTCTATGGCTACACCTTC; CDR3 protein: CSVGRAGSYSFYGYTF
J gene: TRBJ1-5; D gene: .; V gene: TRBV14; clone size: .; CDR3 DNA: TGTGCCAGCAGCCAAGATCCGGGGGTCAATCAGCCCCAGCATTTT; CDR3 protein: CASSQDPGVNQPQHF
J gene: TRBJ2-3; D gene: .; V gene: TRBV6-1; clone size: .; CDR3 DNA: TGTGCCAGCAGCCGAGACGGACTTACGCAGTATTTT; CDR3 protein: CASSRDGLTQYF
J gene: TRBJ2-7; D gene: .; V gene: TRBV29-1; clone size: many; CDR3 DNA: TGCAGCGTTCTAAGCTCCTACGAGCAGTACTTC; CDR3 protein: CSVLSSYEQYF
J gene: TRBJ1-2; D gene: .; V gene: TRBV7-9; clone size: few; CDR3 DNA: TGCGCCAGCAGCCAAGGAACAGGGACAATCAGGGTTGGCTACACCTTC; CDR3 protein: CASSQGTGTIRVGYTF
J gene: TRBJ1-1; D gene: TRBD1; V gene: TRBV10-3; clone size: .; CDR3 DNA: TGTGCCAGCAGTCATTCACAGGGGGACACTGAAGCTTTCTTT; CDR3 protein: CASSHSQGDTEAFF
J gene: TRBJ1-4; D gene: TRBD1; V gene: TRBV29-1; clone size: .; CDR3 DNA: TGCAGCGTTAGACAGGGCGATGAAAAACTGTTTTTT; CDR3 protein: CSVRQGDEKLFF
J gene: TRBJ1-5; D gene: .; V gene: TRBV20-1; clone size: .; CDR3 DNA: TGCAGTGCTAGAGGTATCGGGCGCGAGAAAAATAGCAATCAGCCCCAGCATTTT; CDR3 protein: CSARGIGREKNSNQPQHF
J gene: TRBJ2-5; D gene: .; V gene: TRBV7-3; clone size: .; CDR3 DNA: TGTGCCAGCAGCTTTGGGGCTAGGGGGGATGAGACCCAGTACTTC; CDR3 protein: CASSFGARGDETQYF
J gene: TRBJ1-4; D gene: .; V gene: TRBV12-3/TRBV12-4; clone size: few; CDR3 DNA: TGTGCCAGCACAAGGGATTGGGGTAATGAAAAACTGTTTTTT; CDR3 protein: CASTRDWGNEKLFF
J gene: TRBJ2-2; D gene: TRBD1; V gene: TRBV29-1; clone size: .; CDR3 DNA: TGCAGCGTGGGAAGGACAGGGGCGAACACCGGGGAGCTGTTTTTT; CDR3 protein: CSVGRTGANTGELFF
J gene: TRBJ2-7; D gene: .; V gene: TRBV6-6; clone size: few; CDR3 DNA: TGTGCCAGCAGTTCCGACACCTACTACGAGCAGTACTTC; CDR3 protein: CASSSDTYYEQYF
J gene: TRBJ2-5; D gene: .; V gene: TRBV24-1; clone size: .; CDR3 DNA: TGTGCCACCAGTTCCAGCGGAGGGACGGGGACCCAGTACTTC; CDR3 protein: CATSSSGGTGTQYF
J gene: TRBJ2-5; D gene: .; V gene: TRBV7-9; clone size: many; CDR3 DNA: TGTGCCAGCAGCTTAGCCGATTGGAGGGGAGAGACCCAGTACTTC; CDR3 protein: CASSLADWRGETQYF
J gene: TRBJ2-7; D gene: TRBD2; V gene: TRBV2; clone size: .; CDR3 DNA: TGTGCCAGCAAACCGGGACTAGCGGCTGTTGAGCAGTACTTC; CDR3 protein: CASKPGLAAVEQYF
J gene: TRBJ1-1; D gene: .; V gene: TRBV24-1; clone size: once; CDR3 DNA: TGTGCCACCAGTGATCCAGGGGCCGACACTGAAGCTTTCTTT; CDR3 protein: CATSDPGADTEAFF
J gene: TRBJ2-7; D gene: TRBD2; V gene: TRBV5-1; clone size: .; CDR3 DNA: TGCGCCAGCAGCTTGACGGGAGGGTTAGAGCAGTACTTC; CDR3 protein: CASSLTGGLEQYF
J gene: TRBJ1-1; D gene: .; V gene: TRBV7-2; clone size: many; CDR3 DNA: TGTGCCAGCAGCTTAGTTGCCAGTGAAGCTTTCTTT; CDR3 protein: CASSLVASEAFF
J gene: TRBJ1-3; D gene: .; V gene: TRBV7-8; clone size: .; CDR3 DNA: TGTGCCAGCAGCCTAAGGGACGAAAACACCATATATTTT; CDR3 protein: CASSLRDENTIYF
J gene: TRBJ1-1; D gene: .; V gene: TRBV14; clone size: few; CDR3 DNA: TGTGCCAGCAGCCGAATGCCGGGCACTGAAGCTTTCTTT; CDR3 protein: CASSRMPGTEAFF
J gene: TRBJ1-1; D gene: .; V gene: TRBV6-1; clone size: .; CDR3 DNA: TGTGCCAGCAGGGGTCTCTACACTGAAGCTTTCTTT; CDR3 protein: CASRGLYTEAFF
J gene: TRBJ1-2; D gene: .; V gene: TRBV24-1; clone size: .; CDR3 DNA: TGTGCCACCAGTGATTCCCACAGGACTACTAATGGCTACACCTTC; CDR3 protein: CATSDSHRTTNGYTF
J gene: TRBJ1-1; D gene: .; V gene: TRBV10-3; clone size: .; CDR3 DNA: TGTGCCATCAGTGTACAGGCGAACACTGAAGCTTTCTTT; CDR3 protein: CAISVQANTEAFF
J gene: TRBJ1-4; D gene: .; V gene: TRBV7-9; clone size: few; CDR3 DNA: TGTGCCAGCAGCTTATACGAAACAAATGAAAAACTGTTTTTT; CDR3 protein: CASSLYETNEKLFF
J gene: TRBJ1-1; D gene: .; V gene: TRBV9; clone size: few; CDR3 DNA: TGTGCCAGCAGCCCAGGAGTCAGCGCTGAAGCTTTCTTT; CDR3 protein: CASSPGVSAEAFF
J gene: TRBJ2-5; D gene: TRBD2; V gene: TRBV10-3; clone size: .; CDR3 DNA: TGTGCCAGCAGTTATGCCAGCGGGAGGGAGTACTTC; CDR3 protein: CASSYASGREYF
J gene: TRBJ2-7; D gene: TRBD2; V gene: TRBV20-1; clone size: .; CDR3 DNA: TGCAGTGCTAGAGACAGACTAGCGGGAGGATACGAGCAGTACTTC; CDR3 protein: CSARDRLAGGYEQYF
J gene: TRBJ2-7; D gene: TRBD2; V gene: TRBV7-6; clone size: few; CDR3 DNA: TGTGCCAGCAGCCCCCGGACTAGCCCCTACGAGCAGTACTTC; CDR3 protein: CASSPRTSPYEQYF
J gene: TRBJ2-5; D gene: TRBD2; V gene: TRBV12-3/TRBV12-4; clone size: .; CDR3 DNA: TGTGCCAGCAGTTTAGATCAGAGCCGGCGGGAGCAAGAGACCCAGTACTTC; CDR3 protein: CASSLDQSRREQETQYF
J gene: TRBJ1-2; D gene: .; V gene: TRBV2; clone size: .; CDR3 DNA: TGTGCCAGCAAAGACTTACGGGACGCGAGGGATGGCTACACCTTC; CDR3 protein: CASKDLRDARDGYTF